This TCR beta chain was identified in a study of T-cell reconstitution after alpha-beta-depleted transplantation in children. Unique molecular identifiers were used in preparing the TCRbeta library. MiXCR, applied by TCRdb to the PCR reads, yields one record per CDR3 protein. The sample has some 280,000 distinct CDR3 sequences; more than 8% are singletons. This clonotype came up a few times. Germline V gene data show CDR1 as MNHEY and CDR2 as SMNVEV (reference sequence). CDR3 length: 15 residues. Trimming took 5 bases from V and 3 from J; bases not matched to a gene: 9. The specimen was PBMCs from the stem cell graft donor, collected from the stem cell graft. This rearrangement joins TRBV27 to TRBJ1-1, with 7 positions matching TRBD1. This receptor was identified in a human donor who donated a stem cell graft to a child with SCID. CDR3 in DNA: TGTGCCAGCAGTCCCCAGACAGGGTTGTACACTGAAGCTTTCTTT. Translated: CASSPQTGLYTEAFF.